A single sample is the source of the 16 T cell receptor beta chains below, sequenced in a study of T-cell memory formation after mild COVID-19. TCRdb redid the calling of the 5' RACE reads with MiXCR, one entry per CDR3 protein. This table holds 560,000 or so distinct CDR3 sequences, 17% found once. The source material was PBMCs or a T cell subset sorted from them (not recorded which). These receptors all come from an adult woman who had mild COVID-19 (a few samples of this study predate the infection). Cell type and time point are not known.

This clonotype was seen at least ten times. DNA for the CDR3: TGTGCCAGCAGTGGACGGTTTAGCGATGAGCAGTTCTTC. This translates into CASSGRFSDEQFF. V and J are TRBV6-1 and TRBJ2-1; D is possibly TRBD2 (5 bases). Germline values: CDR1 MNHNS, CDR2 SASEGT. The CDR3 is 13 residues long. Trimming removed 4 bases at V and 8 bases at J, with 12 bases between.

The chain employs TRBV2 and TRBJ2-2; tentatively, D is TRBD1 or TRBD2 (5 bases each). Germline V gene lookup returns CDR1 SNHLY and CDR2 FYNNEI. Trimming cost V 0 bases and J 5 bases, with 10 bases left between them. The CDR3 extends over 15 amino acids. CDR3 region: CASSEASEGTGELFF. CDR3 in DNA: TGTGCCAGCAGTGAAGCTAGCGAGGGGACCGGGGAGCTGTTTTTT.

The rearrangement uses TRBV2 and TRBJ2-5; D is ambiguous. Germline V CDR1 and CDR2: SNHLY, FYNNEI. The CDR3 length is 12 residues. The V end lost 8 bases, the J end lost 1 base, and 8 bases lay between the germline ends. The CDR3 sequence is CASSGSQETQYF. CDR3 nucleotide sequence: TGTGCCAGCTCCGGCAGCCAAGAGACCCAGTACTTC.

This clonotype was counted between two and nine times. The gene calls are TRBV20-1 and TRBJ2-1, with 8 bases that match TRBD2. The trim removed 5 bases at V and 5 bases at J, leaving 8 bases unmatched. The length of the CDR3 is 14 residues. Germline V gene data show CDR1 as DFQATT and CDR2 as SNEGSKA (reference sequence). Written as DNA, the CDR3 is TGCAGTGCTTACCCCGGGGGGGGTCACAATGAGCAGTTCTTC. This sequence encodes CSAYPGGGHNEQFF.

This sequence joins TRBV18 and TRBJ2-5; D might be TRBD1 (6 bases). The CDR3 sequence is 15 residues long. The V and J ends lost 5 bases and 1 base respectively, with 14 bases between them. Per the germline V gene, CDR1 is KGHSH and CDR2 is LQKENI. The CDR3 region is CASSSRTELQETQYF. CDR3 sequence (DNA): TGTGCCAGCTCATCCCGGACAGAACTCCAAGAGACCCAGTACTTC.

The table lists this clonotype with a few counts. The chain carries TRBV4-1 and TRBJ1-2; D remains ambiguous. The CDR3 totals 16 residues. Trimming removed 1 base from V and 4 bases from J, with 16 bases in between. From germline, CDR1 is MGHRA and CDR2 YSYEKL. The CDR3: CASSQGGQSWSYGYTF. The CDR3, as DNA: TGCGCCAGCAGCCAAGGCGGCCAGTCTTGGAGCTATGGCTACACCTTC.

This chain joins TRBV5-1 and TRBJ2-3; D possibly corresponds to TRBD2 (6 bases). Germline V gene sequence: CDR1 SGHRS, CDR2 YFSETQ. This CDR3 contains 13 residues. V dropped 5 bases and J dropped 6 bases, with 13 bases sitting between them. The CDR3 sequence is CASSAGPGDTQYF. DNA of the CDR3: TGCGCCAGCAGTGCGGGGCCCGGGGATACGCAGTATTTT.

J is TRBJ2-5 and V is TRBV5-6; 7 nucleotides agree with TRBD2. CDR1 is SGHDT and CDR2 is YYEEEE in the germline V gene. The CDR3 length is 17 residues. J was trimmed by 1 base and V by 0 bases; bases with no gene match: 9. The CDR3 loop is CASSLAGPIAGQETQYF. The CDR3 nucleotides read TGTGCCAGCAGCTTGGCCGGACCGATAGCGGGCCAAGAGACCCAGTACTTC.

A few counts support this clonotype. V usage is TRBV7-3 and J usage is TRBJ2-5; 9 bases agree with TRBD1. With 4 bases clipped from V and 7 bases from J, the junction kept 1 base outside the gene matches. The CDR3 runs to 12 residues. Germline V gene sequence: CDR1 SGHTA, CDR2 FQGTGA. The CDR3 loop reads CASSSGQGTQYF. DNA for the CDR3: TGTGCCAGCAGCTCGGGACAGGGGACCCAGTACTTC.

This sequence joins TRBV5-1 and TRBJ2-3; D may be TRBD1 (5 bases). The germline V gene encodes CDR1 SGHRS and CDR2 YFSETQ. The CDR3 sequence is 19 residues long. V lost 3 bases, J lost 3 bases, and 26 bases lay in between. CDR3 in amino acids: CASSSLQPRMQGTTDTQYF. For the CDR3, the DNA is TGCGCCAGCAGCTCCCTTCAGCCCCGGATGCAGGGTACGACAGATACGCAGTATTTT.

The chain uses TRBV3-1 and TRBJ1-2; TRBD1 aligns across 7 bases. V trimming: 4 bases; J trimming: 6 bases; junction bases outside the gene matches: 17. Germline CDR1 and CDR2: LGHDT and YNNKEL (reference sequence). The CDR3 runs 17 residues. The CDR3 coding sequence is TGTGCCAGCAGCCGCCGCAGTCGCGGCAGGGGGTCTGATGGCTACACCTTC. Residues: CASSRRSRGRGSDGYTF.

This clonotype has only a few counts. The chain uses TRBV15 and TRBJ2-3; D gene ambiguous. Per the germline V gene, CDR1 is LNHNV and CDR2 is YYDKDF (reference sequence). CDR3 length equals 13 residues. V was cut by 1 base and J by 4 bases, with 6 bases left in between. The CDR3 sequence is CATSRVVADTQYF. The DNA for the CDR3 is TGTGCCACCAGCAGAGTTGTCGCAGATACGCAGTATTTT.

This clonotype showed up just a few times. J is TRBJ2-1 and V is TRBV12-3 or TRBV12-4, with 8 bases fitting TRBD1. V lost 4 bases and J lost 7; bases outside the gene matches: 9. There are 15 residues in the CDR3. The DNA of the CDR3 is TGTGCCAGCAGTTACAGGACAGGGCCACGTAATGAGCAGTTCTTC. Its protein is CASSYRTGPRNEQFF.

The chain is built from TRBV18 and TRBJ1-5; D gene uncertain. With 4 bases removed from V and 5 bases from J, the gap between germline ends came to 9 bases. This CDR3 is 13 amino acids long. Germline V gene lookup returns CDR1 KGHSH and CDR2 LQKENI. The CDR3 reads CASSQGIDQPQHF. The CDR3 nucleotides read TGTGCCAGCTCACAGGGAATTGATCAGCCCCAGCATTTT. Filled out from reference TRBV18 and TRBJ1-5, the complete variable domain reads NAGVMQNPRHLVRRRGQEARLRCSPMKGHSHVYWYRQLPEEGLKFMVYLQKENIIDESGMPKERFSAEFPKEGPSILRIQQVVRGDSAAYFCASSQGIDQPQHFGDGTRLSIL.

This sequence joins TRBV7-2 and TRBJ2-5; D may be TRBD1 or TRBD2 (7 bases each). CDR1 SGHTA and CDR2 FQGNSA come from the germline V gene. The CDR3 spans 16 residues. V was clipped by 6 bases and J by 0 bases, with 17 bases between them. Here the CDR3 reads CASSQGGSPYQETQYF. Here the CDR3 DNA reads TGTGCCAGCAGTCAGGGGGGGAGCCCGTACCAAGAGACCCAGTACTTC.

V and J are TRBV20-1 and TRBJ2-7; the D gene could be TRBD1 or TRBD2 (6 bases each). The CDR3 totals 13 residues. Trimming took off 6 bases at V and 2 bases at J, with 14 bases between the two ends. From germline, CDR1 is DFQATT and CDR2 SNEGSKA (reference sequence). Here the CDR3 DNA reads TGCAGTGCCGAGGGGGGAGAGACCTACGAGCAGTACTTC. This translates into CSAEGGETYEQYF.